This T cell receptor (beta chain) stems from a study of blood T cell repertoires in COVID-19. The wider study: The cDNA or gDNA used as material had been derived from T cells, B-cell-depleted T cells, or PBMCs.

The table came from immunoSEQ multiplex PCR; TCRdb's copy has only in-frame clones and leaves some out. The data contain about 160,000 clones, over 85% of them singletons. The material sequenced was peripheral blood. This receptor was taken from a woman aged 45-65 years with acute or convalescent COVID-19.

The CDR3 spells CASNQMNTEAFF. CDR3 DNA: TGTGCCAGCAACCAGATGAACACTGAAGCTTTCTTT. This chain links TRBV11-2 with TRBJ1-1; D unresolved. The germline V gene encodes CDR1 SGHAT and CDR2 FQNNGV. Deletions cut 7 bases from V and 0 bases from J, with 6 bases between. This CDR3 spans 12 amino acids.